This is a list of T cell receptor beta chains from one sample in a study of blood T cell repertoires in COVID-19. Data came from immunoSEQ multiplex PCR; TCRdb stores just in-frame clones and leaves some out. The profile shows 51,000 or so clones, around 81% of them singletons. The material sequenced was peripheral blood. These TCRs come from a man aged 65 to 79 with active COVID-19. The CDR3 runs from the conserved cysteine through the conserved F or W. A D gene is named only where the DNA matches it firmly. Clone size is shown for a subset of rows, as once, few, many or a class of expanded clone.

NA	TRBV6-5	NA	TRBJ1-2	CASSSARGYTF	TGTGCCAGCAGTTCTGCGAGGGGCTACACCTTC
NA	TRBV5-5	NA	TRBJ2-5	CASSLVQGKLGETQYF	TGTGCCAGCAGCTTGGTACAGGGAAAACTCGGAGAGACCCAGTACTTC
NA	TRBV4-3	NA	TRBJ2-1	CASSQDYGSYNEQFF	TGCGCCAGCAGCCAAGATTACGGCTCCTACAATGAGCAGTTCTTC
few	TRBV4-1	TRBD2	TRBJ2-7	CASSQETAGGYEQYF	TGCGCCAGCAGCCAAGAAACGGCCGGGGGGTACGAGCAGTACTTC
NA	TRBV6-5	NA	TRBJ2-2	CASSSPHRAATGELFF	TGTGCCAGCAGTTCTCCTCACAGGGCAGCCACCGGGGAGCTGTTTTTT
few	TRBV12-3/TRBV12-4	TRBD1	TRBJ2-7	CASSSGTGSEQYF	TGTGCCAGCAGTTCCGGGACAGGCAGCGAGCAGTACTTC
few	TRBV30	TRBD1	TRBJ2-7	CAWSRQGEQYF	TGTGCCTGGAGTCGACAGGGCGAGCAGTACTTC
NA	TRBV2	NA	TRBJ1-1	CASTYQTYTEAFF	TGTGCCAGCACCTACCAAACCTACACTGAAGCTTTCTTT
NA	TRBV24-1	TRBD1	TRBJ2-2	CATSDRDRGNSGELFF	TGTGCCACCAGTGACCGGGACAGGGGAAACTCCGGGGAGCTGTTTTTT
NA	TRBV12-3/TRBV12-4	NA	TRBJ2-3	CASSLVIDTQYF	TGTGCCAGCAGTTTAGTCATAGATACGCAGTATTTT
NA	TRBV12-3/TRBV12-4	NA	TRBJ1-6	CASRPDNSPLHF	TGTGCCAGCAGGCCAGATAATTCACCCCTCCACTTT
NA	TRBV2	NA	TRBJ2-5	CASYRVGQETQYF	TGTGCCAGCTACAGGGTCGGCCAAGAGACCCAGTACTTC
NA	TRBV5-4	TRBD1	TRBJ2-2	CASSPSGQGVTGELFF	TGTGCCAGCAGCCCCTCGGGACAGGGGGTTACCGGGGAGCTGTTTTTT
NA	TRBV6-5	TRBD1	TRBJ2-3	CASSLTGADTQYF	TGTGCCAGCAGCCTCACAGGGGCAGATACGCAGTATTTT
NA	TRBV2	NA	TRBJ1-5	CASSGGGNQPQHF	TGTGCCAGCAGTGGCGGAGGCAATCAGCCCCAGCATTTT
NA	TRBV5-4	NA	TRBJ2-7	CASSLEAGKYEQYF	TGTGCCAGCAGCTTGGAAGCAGGGAAGTACGAGCAGTACTTC
once	TRBV6-1	TRBD2	TRBJ2-5	CASSEGVSGGLVGNF	TGTGCCAGCAGTGAAGGGGTTAGCGGGGGGCTGGTGGGGAACTTC
few	TRBV5-4	NA	TRBJ1-6	CASSLGGGSSYNSPLHF	TGTGCCAGCAGCTTGGGGGGCGGGAGCTCCTATAATTCACCCCTCCACTTT
NA	TRBV4-3	NA	TRBJ2-1	CASSHLAKDNEQFF	TGCGCCAGCAGCCACCTAGCAAAAGACAATGAGCAGTTCTTC
NA	TRBV6-4	TRBD2	TRBJ2-1	CASSGLAGENNEQFF	TGTGCCAGCAGCGGACTAGCGGGGGAGAACAATGAGCAGTTCTTC
NA	TRBV12-5	TRBD1	TRBJ2-7	CASALGQGEYEQYF	TGTGCTAGTGCCTTGGGACAGGGAGAGTACGAGCAGTACTTC
NA	TRBV11-2	NA	TRBJ1-3	CASSLAQVEGNTIYF	TGTGCCAGCAGCTTAGCACAGGTGGAAGGAAACACCATATATTTT
NA	TRBV2	NA	TRBJ1-2	CASSEGGQVTNYGYTF	TGTGCCAGCAGTGAGGGGGGGCAGGTGACTAACTATGGCTACACCTTC
few	TRBV11-2	NA	TRBJ1-3	CASSDRSSGNTIYF	TGTGCCAGCAGCGATCGGAGCTCTGGAAACACCATATATTTT
NA	TRBV3-1/TRBV3-2	NA	TRBJ2-4	CASSQDEGTPGGTKNIQYF	TGTGCCAGCAGCCAAGATGAGGGTACCCCCGGTGGGACCAAAAACATTCAGTACTTC
once	TRBV7-2	NA	TRBJ2-1	CASSTAGGPVGNEQFF	TGTGCCAGCAGCACTGCCGGGGGGCCGGTCGGCAATGAGCAGTTCTTC
NA	TRBV5-5	NA	TRBJ1-3	CASSLLLGTRNSGNTIYF	TGTGCCAGCAGCTTGCTTTTAGGGACAAGGAACTCTGGAAACACCATATATTTT
NA	TRBV18	NA	TRBJ1-1	CASSPRTANTEAFF	TGTGCCAGCTCACCCAGGACAGCGAACACTGAAGCTTTCTTT
NA	TRBV18	TRBD2	TRBJ2-5	CASSTPGLADQETQYF	TGTGCCAGCTCAACTCCGGGACTAGCGGACCAAGAGACCCAGTACTTC
NA	TRBV3-1/TRBV3-2	NA	TRBJ1-3	CASSHPVRGTGNTIYF	TGTGCCAGCAGCCATCCGGTAAGGGGAACGGGAAACACCATATATTTT
NA	TRBV7-7	TRBD2	TRBJ2-1	CASSSTAGGRIDEQFF	TGTGCTAGCAGCTCCACAGCGGGGGGGCGAATCGATGAGCAGTTCTTC
NA	TRBV27	NA	TRBJ1-1	CASSPTAKSTRAFF	TGTGCCAGCAGCCCAACGGCGAAGAGCACCAGGGCTTTCTTT
once	TRBV27	TRBD1	TRBJ1-4	CASMDRVSEKLFF	TGTGCCAGTATGGACAGGGTAAGTGAAAAACTGTTTTTT
NA	TRBV7-9	TRBD2	TRBJ2-5	CASSLLAGGSETQYF	TGTGCCAGCAGCTTACTAGCGGGGGGGTCGGAGACCCAGTACTTC
NA	TRBV19	NA	TRBJ1-6	CASSIRGSYNSPLHF	TGTGCCAGTAGTATTCGCGGCTCCTATAATTCACCCCTCCACTTT
NA	TRBV2	NA	TRBJ2-3	CASRLGAGHTDTQYF	TGTGCCAGCCGGCTGGGAGCGGGCCACACAGATACGCAGTATTTT
NA	TRBV7-9	TRBD2	TRBJ2-2	CASSAPSGGSGELFF	TGTGCCAGCAGCGCCCCTAGCGGGGGGTCCGGGGAGCTGTTTTTT
few	TRBV6-2/TRBV6-3	TRBD2	TRBJ2-7	CASSYQPPGLAGYEQYF	TGTGCCAGCAGTTACCAGCCACCGGGACTAGCGGGTTACGAGCAGTACTTC
NA	TRBV7-9	TRBD2	TRBJ2-5	CASSLNGGEQETQYF	TGTGCCAGCAGCTTAAACGGGGGGGAGCAAGAGACCCAGTACTTC